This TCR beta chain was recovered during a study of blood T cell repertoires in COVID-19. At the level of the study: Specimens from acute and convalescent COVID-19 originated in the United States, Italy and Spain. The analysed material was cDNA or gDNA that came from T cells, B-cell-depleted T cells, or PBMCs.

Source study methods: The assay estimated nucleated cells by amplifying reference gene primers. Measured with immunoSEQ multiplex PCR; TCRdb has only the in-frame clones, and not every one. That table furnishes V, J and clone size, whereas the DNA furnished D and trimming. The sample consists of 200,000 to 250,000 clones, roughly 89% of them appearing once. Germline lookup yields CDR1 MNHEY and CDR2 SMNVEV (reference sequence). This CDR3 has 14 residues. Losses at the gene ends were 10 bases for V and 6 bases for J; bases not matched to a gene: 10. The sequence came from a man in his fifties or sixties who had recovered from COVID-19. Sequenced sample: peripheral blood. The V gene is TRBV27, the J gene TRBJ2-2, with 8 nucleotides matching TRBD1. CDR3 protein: CAIGGQEHPGELFF. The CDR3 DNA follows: TGTGCCATTGGGGGACAGGAGCATCCCGGGGAGCTGTTTTTT.